Presented here are 27 T cell receptor beta chains from one specimen sequenced in a study of identical twins. TCRdb used MiXCR to reprocess the 5' RACE reads, holding one entry per CDR3 protein. The sample gives some 1,600,000 distinct CDR3 sequences, around 29% of which show up once; under 0.35% is in the top ten. The sequenced sample consisted of cord blood. The receptors originated from a newborn girl in good health.

The chain links TRBV15 to TRBJ2-3, with D hard to call. The germline V gene has CDR1 LNHNV and CDR2 YYDKDF (reference sequence). The CDR3 loop spans 16 amino acids. V was shortened by 1 base and J by 5 bases, with 16 bases between the two germline ends. The CDR3 reads CATSRVARSKGDTQYF. Here the CDR3 DNA reads TGTGCCACCAGCAGAGTAGCAAGGTCGAAGGGAGATACGCAGTATTTT.

The genes are TRBV20-1 and TRBJ1-1, with no clear D. The germline CDR1 and CDR2 sequences are DFQATT and SNEGSKA (reference sequence). CDR3 length: 14 amino acids. V was clipped by 1 base and J by 1 base, with 10 bases between them. CDR3 DNA: TGCAGTGCTAGAGCGGGTTCCCGGAACACTGAAGCTTTCTTT. This codes for CSARAGSRNTEAFF.

This clonotype has only a few counts. The rearrangement joins TRBV3-1 to TRBJ2-7; no clear D. Per germline, CDR1 LGHDT and CDR2 YNNKEL (reference sequence). Trimming stripped 0 bases from V and 2 bases from J, with 11 bases between. The CDR3 consists of 15 residues. CDR3 loop: CASSQDLGLTYEQYF. In DNA, the CDR3 is TGTGCCAGCAGCCAAGATCTCGGTCTCACCTACGAGCAGTACTTC.

A few counts support this clonotype. V gene TRBV4-2 combines with J gene TRBJ2-7, with 8 bases identical to TRBD1. V gave up 1 base and J gave up 1 base; unmatched junction bases: 6. CDR1 is LGHNA and CDR2 is YNFKEQ in the germline V gene. CDR3 size: 16 residues. For the CDR3, the DNA is TGTGCCAGCAGCCAAGTCCGGGACAGGTTTTCCTACGAGCAGTACTTC. The encoded protein is CASSQVRDRFSYEQYF.

The chain recombines TRBV7-9 with TRBJ2-1; 9 bases are shared with TRBD2. Per germline, CDR1 SEHNR and CDR2 FQNEAQ (reference sequence). V trimming: 1 base; J trimming: 4 bases; junction bases outside the gene matches: 5. CDR3 size: 16 residues. This CDR3 reads CASSLVVAGDYNEQFF. CDR3 DNA sequence: TGTGCCAGCAGCTTAGTCGTAGCGGGGGATTACAATGAGCAGTTCTTC.

The chain is built from TRBV7-9 and TRBJ1-2; TRBD1 is a possible D gene (5 bases). Trimming removed 5 bases at V and 2 bases at J, with 12 bases between. This CDR3 has 14 amino acids. Germline lookup yields CDR1 SEHNR and CDR2 FQNEAQ (reference sequence). The CDR3 nucleotides read TGTGCCAGCAGCCACTGGACACTCAACTATGGCTACACCTTC. Protein sequence: CASSHWTLNYGYTF.

This clonotype was seen repeatedly, ten times or more. Its ends do not fully match the called genes, so a read error is possible. The V call is TRBV28, the J call TRBJ2-3; tentative D call: TRBD2 (6 bases). The CDR3 runs to 14 residues. The germline gives CDR1 MDHEN, CDR2 SYDVKM. CDR3 sequence (DNA): TGCGCCAGCAGGAGGGGTGGAAGCACAGATACGCAGTATTTT. Its protein is CASRRGGSTDTQYF.

The rearrangement links TRBV2 to TRBJ1-5; D unresolved. Germline CDR1 is SNHLY and CDR2 is FYNNEI. CDR3 length: 15 amino acids. Trimming shortened V by 6 bases and J by 4 bases, and 16 bases separated the two germline ends. As DNA, the CDR3 is TGTGCCAGCAGAATCGGGTCTCGCACAAATCAGCCCCAGCATTTT. Residues: CASRIGSRTNQPQHF.

The genes are TRBV10-3 and TRBJ1-1, with D maybe TRBD1 (6 bases). V shed 7 bases and J shed 9 bases, with 18 bases lying between them. Germline assignment: CDR1 ENHRY and CDR2 SYGVKD. The length of the CDR3 is 13 residues. The CDR3 nucleotides read TGTGCCATCACGGGGCAGGGGACGTCGAAAGCTTTCTTT. It specifies CAITGQGTSKAFF.

The V call is TRBV6-5, the J call TRBJ1-5; D gene ambiguous. Germline assignment: CDR1 MNHEY and CDR2 SVGAGI. V lost 5 bases, J lost 0 bases, and 8 bases lay in between. The CDR3 loop spans 14 amino acids. In DNA, the CDR3 is TGTGCCAGCAGTGACGGTCCTAGCAATCAGCCCCAGCATTTT. It yields the protein CASSDGPSNQPQHF.

The J gene is TRBJ2-3, the V gene TRBV20-1; D unclear. The CDR3 spans 14 residues. Germline V gives CDR1 DFQATT, CDR2 SNEGSKA (reference sequence). V was trimmed by 1 base and J by 0 bases, leaving 8 bases between them. The CDR3, as DNA: TGCAGTGCTAGAGGCACAGCTAGCACAGATACGCAGTATTTT. Amino acid sequence: CSARGTASTDTQYF.

This clonotype has a handful of counts. The chain joins TRBV20-1 to TRBJ2-1; 15 bases are shared with TRBD2. V was pared by 6 bases and J by 6 bases, with 12 bases of the junction left unmatched. Germline V CDR1 and CDR2: DFQATT, SNEGSKA (reference sequence). CDR3 length: 17 amino acids. CDR3 amino acids: CSALGLAGGPLGNEQFF. The CDR3 coding sequence is TGCAGTGCCCTTGGACTAGCGGGAGGGCCCTTAGGCAATGAGCAGTTCTTC.

This clonotype was counted at least ten times. V and J are TRBV12-3 or TRBV12-4 and TRBJ2-3; 8 bases align to TRBD2. This CDR3 comprises 14 residues. The ends lost 3 bases at V and 5 bases at J; junction bases unmatched: 4. The CDR3 loop is CASSLAGGIDTQYF. The DNA of the CDR3 is TGTGCCAGCAGTTTGGCGGGGGGTATAGATACGCAGTATTTT.

The table lists this clonotype with a few counts. The chain has TRBV27 and TRBJ2-5; TRBD2 agrees at 8 bases. This CDR3 contains 15 residues. The J segment lost 11 bases and the V segment lost 7 bases, leaving 18 bases of the junction unmatched. Germline V lookup: CDR1 MNHEY, CDR2 SMNVEV (reference sequence). The CDR3 spells CASKTAGAGDNEQYF. CDR3 bases: TGTGCCAGCAAAACAGCCGGAGCGGGAGACAATGAGCAGTACTTC.

This clonotype was recorded at least ten times. The genes are TRBV4-2 and TRBJ2-5, with 10 bases identical to TRBD2. With the DNA end fitting TRBJ2-7 better, the J assignment may be wrong. The CDR3 sequence is 17 residues long. CDR1 and CDR2 from the germline V gene are LGHNA and YNFKEQ. The DNA for the CDR3 is TGTGCCAGCAGCCAAAGGGCTCAGGGGACTAGCGTCAACGAGCAGTACTTC. It yields the protein CASSQRAQGTSVNEQYF.

Details on this clonotype: The conserved phenylalanine or tryptophan normally closing the CDR3 is absent here, so this likely arose from a read error. This chain links TRBV19 with TRBJ2-7; D may be TRBD2 (6 bases). Judging by the DNA end, TRBJ2-5 fits better; the J call may be wrong. The CDR3 has 13 amino acids. The germline gives CDR1 LNHDA, CDR2 SQIVND (reference sequence). CDR3 sequence: CASRAGPQETQYL. The CDR3, as DNA: TGTGCCAGTAGGGCGGGACCTCAAGAGACCCAGTACTTA.

This clonotype turned up a few times. The chain uses TRBV20-1 and TRBJ2-5; 12 bases are a match to TRBD2. V shed 6 bases, J shed 5 bases, and the junction held 7 bases outside the gene matches. The CDR3 sequence is 14 residues long. The germline V gene encodes CDR1 DFQATT and CDR2 SNEGSKA (reference sequence). The CDR3 nucleotides are TGCAGTGCAGTCACTAGCGGGAGGAAGGAGACCCAGTACTTC. Translating it yields CSAVTSGRKETQYF.

This clonotype has at least ten counts. V usage is TRBV7-2 and J usage is TRBJ2-7; D gene unclear. Germline CDR1 is SGHTA and CDR2 is FQGNSA. The CDR3 runs 13 residues. Trimming pared 4 bases from V and 5 bases from J, leaving 12 bases between. CDR3 DNA: TGTGCCAGCAGCTCCTTAACGGTCCACGAGCAGTACTTC. Residues: CASSSLTVHEQYF.

The rearrangement links TRBV20-1 to TRBJ2-4; TRBD2 agrees at 12 bases. This CDR3 region has 14 residues. V was clipped by 5 bases and J by 13 bases; unmatched bases: 12. Germline values: CDR1 DFQATT, CDR2 SNEGSKA (reference sequence). The CDR3 DNA reads TGCAGTGCTGCATCTAGCGGGAGGGCCGATGAGCAGTACTTC. This encodes CSAASSGRADEQYF.

The rearrangement joins TRBV14 to TRBJ2-1; no clear D gene. The V end lost 2 bases, the J end lost 0 bases, and 11 bases lay between the germline ends. The CDR3 totals 16 residues. The germline V gene encodes CDR1 SGHDN and CDR2 FVKESK. CDR3 sequence reads: CASSQPFVGSYNEQFF. CDR3 coding DNA: TGTGCCAGCAGCCAACCCTTCGTGGGCTCCTACAATGAGCAGTTCTTC.

The CDR3 reads CASSSDMNYGYTF. CDR3 in DNA: TGTGCCAGCAGTTCGGACATGAACTATGGCTACACCTTC. The rearrangement joins TRBV28 to TRBJ1-2; TRBD1 might be the D (5 bases). Trimming left V 4 bases short and J 2 bases short, with 8 bases between. Germline V gene sequence: CDR1 MDHEN, CDR2 SYDVKM. The CDR3 extends over 13 amino acids.

In the case of this clonotype: This may be a read error: a much more frequent sequence differs by one nucleotide. The J gene is TRBJ1-2, the V gene TRBV11-2; D ambiguous. This CDR3 is 15 amino acids long. The germline V gene has CDR1 SGHAT and CDR2 FQNNGV. CDR3 DNA: TGTGCCAGCAGCTTAGCCCTCGACGGTAACTATAGCTACACCTTC. This translates into CASSLALDGNYSYTF.

The gene calls are TRBV6-6 and TRBJ2-3; D unclear. The CDR3 is 15 amino acids. The germline V gene has CDR1 MNHNY and CDR2 SVGAGI (reference sequence). V gave up 0 bases and J gave up 6 bases, with 13 bases separating them. CDR3 in DNA: TGTGCCAGCAGTTACTCGAATGCGGTTCCGGATACGCAGTATTTT. This sequence encodes CASSYSNAVPDTQYF.

This clonotype was seen a few times. This sequence joins TRBV7-9 and TRBJ1-6; 10 nucleotides align to TRBD1. CDR3 size: 15 residues. CDR1 SEHNR and CDR2 FQNEAQ come from the germline V gene (reference sequence). The V segment lost 1 base and the J segment 9 bases; nucleotides outside the gene matches: 3. CDR3 bases: TGTGCCAGCAGCTTAGGCGGGACAGGGGTTTCACCCCTCCACTTT. It codes for CASSLGGTGVSPLHF.

Of note for this clonotype: The germline gene is not matched at one end of the junction; a read error may be the cause. The chain is built from TRBV20-1 and TRBJ1-6, with no clear D. CDR3 length: 15 residues. Germline V gene data show CDR1 as DFQATT and CDR2 as SNEGSKA (reference sequence). The CDR3 nucleotides read TGCAGTGCTAGTCCTACAGTCTCCTATAATTCACTCCTCCACTTT. Amino acids: CSASPTVSYNSLLHF.

This clonotype was counted between two and nine times. This chain connects TRBV20-1 to TRBJ2-4; D not certain. CDR1 and CDR2 from the germline V gene are DFQATT and SNEGSKA (reference sequence). This CDR3 has 11 residues. V was trimmed by 3 bases and J by 8 bases, leaving 8 bases between them. CDR3 sequence (DNA): TGCAGTGCTAGGAGTTGGGACATTCAGTACTTC. It codes for CSARSWDIQYF.

V usage is TRBV20-1 and J usage is TRBJ2-1, with a weak D call TRBD2 (6 bases). This CDR3 region has 12 residues. Trimming stripped 3 bases from V and 9 bases from J, with 12 bases between. Looked up from germline, CDR1 is DFQATT and CDR2 is SNEGSKA (reference sequence). CDR3 nucleotides: TGCAGTGCTAGGGCTATGGGGGGTGAGCAGTTCTTC. Protein: CSARAMGGEQFF.